Given below is one TCR beta chain in context. The data were taken from a study of control samples from healthy donors and cancer patients. Libraries were prepared by immunoSEQ multiplex PCR; TCRdb keeps only in-frame clonotypes and omits some of them. The sample lists around 90,000 clones; approximately 86% were seen once. V lost 5 bases, J lost 4 bases, and 15 bases lay in between. CDR1 and CDR2 (germline): LNHDA, SQIVND (reference sequence). CDR3 length: 15 residues. The receptor was isolated from a man aged 25 to 45 in good health. The chain carries TRBV19 and TRBJ1-5, with D possibly being TRBD1 (6 bases). Sequences were obtained from blood. CDR3 nucleotide sequence: TGTGCCAGTAGTCCCTCAGGGGATCCAAATCAGCCCCAGCATTTT. Translation gives CASSPSGDPNQPQHF.